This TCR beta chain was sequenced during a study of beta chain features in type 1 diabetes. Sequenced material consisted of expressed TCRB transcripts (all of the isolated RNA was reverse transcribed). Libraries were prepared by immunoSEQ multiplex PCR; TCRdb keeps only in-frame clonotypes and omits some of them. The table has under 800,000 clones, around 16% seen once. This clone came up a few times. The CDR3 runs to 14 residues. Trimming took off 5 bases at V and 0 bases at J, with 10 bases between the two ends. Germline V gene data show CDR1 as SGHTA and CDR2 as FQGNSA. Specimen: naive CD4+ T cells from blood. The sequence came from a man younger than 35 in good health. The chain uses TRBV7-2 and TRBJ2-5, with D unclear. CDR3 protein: CASSRDLYQETQYF. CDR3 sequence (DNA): TGTGCCAGCAGCCGTGACCTATACCAAGAGACCCAGTACTTC.